Listed here are 2 T cell receptor beta chains from one sample, sequenced in a study of blood T cell repertoires in COVID-19. Libraries were prepared by immunoSEQ multiplex PCR; TCRdb keeps only in-frame clonotypes and omits some of them. The sample records under 300,000 clones, around 85% being singletons. Sequencing used peripheral blood. The receptors were gathered from a human donor with COVID-19, enrolled during active disease. The donor label of this sample is uncertain.

In this sample, this clone turned up a few times. The rearrangement uses TRBV30 and TRBJ1-6; 8 positions agree with TRBD1. Trimming removed 2 bases from V and 7 bases from J; junction bases left unmatched: 13. This CDR3 has 17 amino acids. Per germline, CDR1 GTSNPN and CDR2 SVGIG (reference sequence). CDR3 residues: CAWSRRTGNVGNSPLHF. CDR3 in DNA: TGTGCCTGGAGTCGCAGGACAGGGAACGTTGGAAATTCACCCCTCCACTTT. Combining the CDR3 with reference TRBV30 and TRBJ1-6 gives the whole variable domain SQTIHQWPATLVQPVGSPLSLECTVEGTSNPNLYWYRQAAGRGLQLLFYSVGIGQISSEVPQNLSASRPQDRQFILSSKKLLLSDSGFYLCAWSRRTGNVGNSPLHFGNGTRLTVT.

As DNA, the CDR3 is TGCGCCAGCAGCTTCCCGGTCGGGGGCGGGGGTTCACCCCTCCACTTT. Translation gives CASSFPVGGGGSPLHF. The rearrangement links TRBV4-1 to TRBJ1-6, with D possibly matching TRBD1 (6 bases). Germline V CDR1 and CDR2: MGHRA, YSYEKL. V shed 5 bases and J shed 9 bases, with 20 bases lying between them. This CDR3 is built from 16 residues.